Presented here are 13 T cell receptor beta chains from one specimen sequenced in a study of radiation and T cells in renal cell carcinoma. Using immunoSEQ multiplex PCR, the repertoire was profiled, and TCRdb retains in-frame clones only, with some absent. The sample records roughly 78,000 clones, around 76% being singletons. Time point meaning: blood 2 weeks post-SBRT. Treatment meaning: 15 Gy SBRT to primary tumor, nephrectomy 4 weeks later. The sample in question was blood, obtained from a patient whose treatment included radiotherapy and nephrectomy. The receptor source for this set is a man in his sixties with renal cell carcinoma.

The table lists this clone with a few counts. The chain has TRBV19 and TRBJ1-1; D is uncertain. Germline CDR1 LNHDA, CDR2 SQIVND (reference sequence). V was pared by 9 bases and J by 4 bases, with 12 bases between. The CDR3 runs 12 residues. CDR3 coding DNA: TGTGCCAGCTACCGTACAAGCACTGAAGCTTTCTTT. It codes for CASYRTSTEAFF.

This chain connects TRBV5-8 to TRBJ2-5; 8 nucleotides line up with TRBD1. The CDR3 is made up of 15 amino acids. Germline assignment: CDR1 SGHTS and CDR2 YDEGEE. The ends lost 2 bases at V and 1 base at J; junction bases unmatched: 4. CDR3 coding DNA: TGTGCCAGCAGCTTTCATACAGGGGGCCAAGAGACCCAGTACTTC. Protein product: CASSFHTGGQETQYF.

The chain employs TRBV11-2 and TRBJ2-3; 11 nucleotides agree with TRBD2. CDR1 and CDR2 from the germline V gene are SGHAT and FQNNGV. CDR3 size: 19 residues. V shed 5 bases, J shed 3 bases, and the junction held 16 bases outside the gene matches. CDR3 residues: CASSPLRRLAGRSTDTQYF. CDR3 coding DNA: TGTGCCAGCAGCCCCCTGAGGAGACTAGCGGGACGAAGTACAGATACGCAGTATTTT.

The rearrangement links TRBV6-4 to TRBJ2-3, with 9 bases identical to TRBD2. The CDR3 spans 15 residues. Germline trimming cut 5 bases from V and 4 bases from J; bases unmatched to any gene: 7. Germline V gene sequence: CDR1 MRHNA, CDR2 SNTAGT. The CDR3 sequence: CASSRGSGSADTQYF. In nucleotides, the CDR3 is TGTGCCAGCAGTCGGGGTAGCGGGAGCGCAGATACGCAGTATTTT.

The chain carries TRBV28 and TRBJ1-2; TRBD1 aligns across 8 bases. In germline, CDR1 is MDHEN, CDR2 SYDVKM. CDR3 length equals 15 residues. V trimming: 4 bases; J trimming: 8 bases; junction bases outside the gene matches: 12. CDR3 in DNA: TGTGCCAGCAGTTCTCCCCTCAGGGGGCGCGAGGGCTACACCTTC. Translating gives CASSSPLRGREGYTF.

In DNA, the CDR3 is TGTGCCAGCAGCCAAGGTCAGCGATACGAGCAGTACTTC. It codes for CASSQGQRYEQYF. The chain links TRBV14 to TRBJ2-7; D ambiguous. The CDR3 consists of 13 residues. CDR1 is SGHDN and CDR2 is FVKESK in the germline V gene. V was pared by 1 base and J by 4 bases, with 8 bases between.

The chain has TRBV19 and TRBJ1-5, with a tentative D call TRBD1 (5 bases). The CDR3 totals 15 residues. V lost 4 bases and J lost 0, with 10 bases in between. CDR1 LNHDA and CDR2 SQIVND come from the germline V gene (reference sequence). The DNA of the CDR3 is TGTGCCAGTAGTAACCCGGGGGTTAGCAATCAGCCCCAGCATTTT. It translates to CASSNPGVSNQPQHF.

The V gene is TRBV11-2, the J gene TRBJ2-1, with 8 bases matching TRBD1. This CDR3 is 12 amino acids long. The junction had 2 bases not matched to a gene; V was cut back by 5 bases and J by 8 bases. Germline assignment: CDR1 SGHAT and CDR2 FQNNGV. CDR3 region: CASSGQGYEQFF. CDR3 DNA: TGTGCCAGCAGCGGACAGGGTTATGAGCAGTTCTTC.

This chain uses TRBV4-3 with TRBJ2-3; TRBD2 matches at 8 bases. V was clipped by 0 bases and J by 2 bases; unmatched bases: 7. The CDR3 loop spans 17 amino acids. Germline V CDR1 and CDR2: LGHNA, YSLEER. The CDR3 nucleotides are TGCGCCAGCAGCCAAGAGGCGGTAGCGGGAAACACAGATACGCAGTATTTT. Residues: CASSQEAVAGNTDTQYF.

V is TRBV9 and J is TRBJ2-1; unclear D gene. Germline CDR1 and CDR2: SGDLS and YYNGEE. The ends were cut back, 2 bases at V and 5 bases at J, with 5 bases in the middle. CDR3 length equals 12 residues. CDR3 in DNA: TGTGCCAGCAGCGTGAAAGACAATGAGCAGTTCTTC. Its protein is CASSVKDNEQFF.

This chain uses TRBV27 with TRBJ2-3; D unclear. The germline V gene encodes CDR1 MNHEY and CDR2 SMNVEV (reference sequence). V was trimmed by 8 bases and J by 4 bases, leaving 10 bases between them. CDR3 size: 12 residues. CDR3 protein: CASGWTSDTQYF. The CDR3 DNA reads as TGTGCCAGCGGCTGGACCTCAGATACGCAGTATTTT.

The V call is TRBV7-2, the J call TRBJ2-6; D gene uncertain. Germline lookup yields CDR1 SGHTA and CDR2 FQGNSA. The CDR3 contains 17 residues. Deletions cut 4 bases from V and 1 base from J, with 14 bases between. The DNA for the CDR3 is TGTGCCAGCAGCTGGGTCTTGTTTAGGTCTGGGGCCAACGTCCTGACTTTC. Translating it yields CASSWVLFRSGANVLTF.

The chain joins TRBV7-2 to TRBJ2-1, with no clear D. V was clipped by 0 bases and J by 5 bases, with 5 bases between them. Germline V gene sequence: CDR1 SGHTA, CDR2 FQGNSA. The CDR3 covers 13 residues. CDR3 in amino acids: CASSLAPNNEQFF. The CDR3 DNA reads TGTGCCAGCAGCTTAGCGCCGAACAATGAGCAGTTCTTC.